A selection of T cell receptor beta chains follows, all from one sample in a study of early T cells in non-severe SARS-CoV-2 infection. TCRdb independently ran MiXCR on the 5' RACE reads; one entry per CDR3 protein. The table has tens of thousands of distinct CDR3 sequences, around 4.6% seen once. Input material: whole blood. Every receptor here comes from an adult who was a healthcare worker with PCR-confirmed SARS-CoV-2 infection or an uninfected control (not recorded which). Both conserved end residues are part of each CDR3. Fields, in order: J gene, V gene, D gene, clone size, CDR3 protein, CDR3 DNA. The D gene is left open where the match is weak. Expanded clones get a size class; other rows say once, few or many, or leave the size out.

>TRBJ2-7|TRBV10-3|TRBD1|many
CAISEPGQTYEQYF
TGTGCCATCAGTGAGCCGGGACAGACCTACGAGCAGTACTTC
>TRBJ2-2|TRBV5-6|.|many
CASSQIDSTGELFF
TGTGCCAGCAGCCAGATTGACAGCACCGGGGAGCTGTTTTTT
>TRBJ1-1|TRBV7-8|TRBD1|few
CASSLVRQGVGYSEAFF
TGTGCCAGCAGCTTAGTTAGGCAGGGGGTTGGTTACTCTGAAGCTTTCTTT
>TRBJ2-5|TRBV4-3|TRBD1|many
CASSHYPGDRGGETQYF
TGCGCCAGCAGCCATTACCCGGGGGACAGGGGCGGAGAGACCCAGTACTTC
>TRBJ1-2|TRBV24-1|.|many
CATSDWVDGYTF
TGTGCCACCAGTGATTGGGTGGATGGCTACACCTTC
>TRBJ2-2|TRBV29-1|.|.
CSVVLAGVGELFF
TGCAGCGTTGTGCTTGCGGGCGTCGGGGAGCTGTTTTTT
>TRBJ2-7|TRBV18|.|many
CASSPGFRYEQYF
TGTGCCAGCTCACCGGGATTCCGCTACGAGCAGTACTTC
>TRBJ1-2|TRBV7-2|.|few
CASSRRRDPVANYGYTF
TGTGCCAGCAGCAGGCGCCGGGACCCCGTAGCTAACTATGGCTACACCTTC
>TRBJ1-1|TRBV18|TRBD1|many
CASSPRQGGTEAFF
TGTGCCAGCTCACCCCGACAGGGGGGAACTGAAGCTTTCTTT
>TRBJ2-5|TRBV6-6|.|.
CASSSGPGVKETQYF
TGTGCCAGCAGTTCCGGGCCAGGAGTCAAAGAGACCCAGTACTTC
>TRBJ2-7|TRBV6-1|TRBD1|many
CASTPYRQGRTYEQYF
TGTGCCAGCACCCCGTACAGACAGGGGCGGACCTACGAGCAGTACTTC
>TRBJ2-1|TRBV6-5|.|many
CASSLGGGAGYNEQFF
TGTGCCAGCAGCCTTGGCGGCGGGGCCGGGTACAATGAGCAGTTCTTC
>TRBJ2-7|TRBV6-1|TRBD2|few
CASSELGTSVYEQYF
TGTGCCAGCAGTGAATTGGGGACTAGCGTCTACGAGCAGTACTTC
>TRBJ2-1|TRBV7-7|TRBD2|few
CASSDSSGGYNEQFF
TGTGCCAGCAGCGACTCTAGCGGGGGTTACAATGAGCAGTTCTTC
>TRBJ1-3|TRBV3-1|TRBD1|few
CASSADRVSGNTIYF
TGTGCCAGCAGCGCGGACAGGGTCTCTGGAAACACCATATATTTT
>TRBJ2-2|TRBV19|TRBD1|many
CASRGTGVTGELFF
TGTGCCAGTAGGGGGACAGGGGTCACCGGGGAGCTGTTTTTT
>TRBJ1-1|TRBV13|.|large
CASSPMGQPGNTEAFF
TGTGCCAGCAGCCCAATGGGGCAGCCGGGGAACACTGAAGCTTTCTTT
>TRBJ1-6|TRBV10-3|TRBD1|few
CAISERQGLSPLHF
TGTGCCATCAGTGAGAGACAGGGACTCTCACCCCTCCACTTT
>TRBJ1-2|TRBV18|.|many
CASSPVGTYGYTF
TGTGCCAGCTCACCGGTGGGAACCTATGGCTACACCTTC
>TRBJ2-7|TRBV15|TRBD2|many
CATSTRGGLDRTLSYEQYF
TGTGCCACCAGCACGCGCGGGGGGCTCGACAGGACCCTCTCCTACGAGCAGTACTTC
>TRBJ1-2|TRBV4-1|.|few
CASSQADRTIYGYTF
TGCGCCAGCAGCCAAGCAGACAGGACGATCTATGGCTACACCTTC
>TRBJ2-7|TRBV5-8|TRBD1|many
CASSPRGREQYF
TGTGCCAGCAGCCCCAGGGGGCGCGAGCAGTACTTC
>TRBJ1-5|TRBV7-2|TRBD1|medium-sized
CASSARTGIGQPQHF
TGTGCCAGCAGCGCGCGGACAGGGATCGGTCAGCCCCAGCATTTT
>TRBJ2-7|TRBV4-1|TRBD2|many
CASSLTSGDLYEQYF
TGCGCCAGCAGCCTCACTAGCGGGGATCTCTACGAGCAGTACTTC
>TRBJ2-3|TRBV12-3/TRBV12-4|TRBD1|many
CATRALQGAGTDTQYF
TGTGCCACGAGGGCCTTGCAGGGGGCAGGCACAGATACGCAGTATTTT
>TRBJ2-7|TRBV6-5|.|medium-sized
CASSYSIQDDEQYF
TGTGCCAGCAGTTACTCGATACAGGACGACGAGCAGTACTTC
>TRBJ2-3|TRBV12-3/TRBV12-4|.|many
CASSPRGSTDTQYF
TGTGCCAGCAGTCCTAGGGGGAGCACAGATACGCAGTATTTT
>TRBJ2-7|TRBV12-5|TRBD2|few
CASCGTSVSEQYF
TGTGCTAGTTGCGGGACTAGCGTGAGCGAGCAGTACTTC
>TRBJ1-5|TRBV27|.|.
CASGEVTGTNQPQHF
TGTGCCAGCGGGGAGGTTACAGGGACCAATCAGCCCCAGCATTTT
>TRBJ2-1|TRBV12-3/TRBV12-4|TRBD2|.
CASSSEGLAGDNEQFF
TGTGCCAGCAGTTCCGAGGGACTAGCGGGGGACAATGAGCAGTTCTTC
>TRBJ2-3|TRBV19|.|few
CASSPEGLSPTGENTQYF
TGTGCCAGTAGTCCTGAAGGACTTAGCCCAACAGGAGAGAATACGCAGTATTTT
>TRBJ2-3|TRBV5-1|.|.
CASSLGQRTDTQYF
TGCGCCAGCAGCTTGGGACAGAGAACAGATACGCAGTATTTT
>TRBJ1-3|TRBV7-9|.|.
CASSSGVSSGNTIYF
TGTGCCAGCAGTTCTGGCGTATCCTCTGGAAACACCATATATTTT
>TRBJ1-6|TRBV12-3/TRBV12-4|.|few
CASSFVFGSPLHF
TGTGCCAGCAGTTTTGTTTTCGGATCACCCCTCCACTTT
>TRBJ2-3|TRBV19|TRBD1|many
CASSMGQTTDTQYF
TGTGCCAGTAGTATGGGACAGACCACAGATACGCAGTATTTT
>TRBJ2-2|TRBV9|.|.
CASSGAGAPGELFF
TGTGCCAGCAGCGGGGCGGGGGCGCCCGGGGAGCTGTTTTTT
>TRBJ1-6|TRBV29-1|TRBD1|.
CSARTGNNSPLHF
TGCAGCGCACGGACAGGGAATAATTCACCCCTCCACTTT
>TRBJ1-5|TRBV19|.|.
CASSMGGNQPQHF
TGTGCCAGTAGTATGGGGGGTAATCAGCCCCAGCATTTT
>TRBJ2-7|TRBV4-1|.|many
CASSQDFQGFEQYF
TGCGCCAGCAGCCAAGACTTCCAGGGGTTCGAGCAGTACTTC
>TRBJ2-5|TRBV6-5|TRBD2|.
CASSYGLAGRLKAETQYF
TGTGCCAGCAGTTACGGGCTAGCGGGGAGGCTAAAGGCGGAGACCCAGTACTTC
>TRBJ2-1|TRBV4-3|TRBD2|many
CASSQRDPLAGADNEQFF
TGCGCCAGCAGCCAACGGGACCCACTAGCGGGGGCGGACAATGAGCAGTTCTTC
>TRBJ2-2|TRBV2|TRBD1|many
CASGGQGASGELFF
TGTGCCAGCGGGGGACAGGGGGCGAGCGGGGAGCTGTTTTTT
>TRBJ2-5|TRBV7-2|.|many
CASSLGDRIRDQETQYF
TGTGCCAGCAGCTTAGGCGACAGGATACGGGACCAAGAGACCCAGTACTTC
>TRBJ2-5|TRBV15|TRBD1|.
CATSRVVDRGVLETQYF
TGTGCCACCAGCAGAGTGGTCGACAGGGGAGTTTTGGAGACCCAGTACTTC
>TRBJ1-4|TRBV18|.|many
CASARAQGEKLFF
TGTGCCAGCGCTCGGGCCCAAGGGGAAAAACTGTTTTTT
>TRBJ2-1|TRBV6-6|.|few
CASRVGHLSSYNEQFF
TGTGCCAGCAGGGTGGGACACCTAAGCTCCTACAATGAGCAGTTCTTC
>TRBJ2-7|TRBV29-1|TRBD1|.
CSVEGTGGYEQYF
TGCAGCGTTGAAGGGACAGGGGGCTACGAGCAGTACTTC
>TRBJ1-4|TRBV7-6|TRBD1|.
CASSLIGGDEKLFF
TGTGCCAGCAGCTTAATAGGGGGCGACGAAAAACTGTTTTTT
>TRBJ2-3|TRBV20-1|.|.
CSARDRERTDTQYF
TGCAGTGCTAGAGATAGAGAGCGCACAGATACGCAGTATTTT
>TRBJ2-3|TRBV19|TRBD1|many
CASSRDRSTDTQYF
TGTGCCAGTAGTCGGGACAGAAGCACAGATACGCAGTATTTT
>TRBJ2-3|TRBV5-1|.|many
CASSSGDSTDTQYF
TGCGCCAGCAGCTCCGGGGATAGCACAGATACGCAGTATTTT
>TRBJ1-2|TRBV7-3|.|many
CASSPPDGRYGYTF
TGTGCCAGCAGCCCCCCGGACGGTCGCTATGGCTACACCTTC
>TRBJ1-1|TRBV28|TRBD1|many
CASSLGDRPLVTEAFF
TGTGCCAGCAGTCTCGGGGACAGGCCCCTTGTCACTGAAGCTTTCTTT
>TRBJ2-7|TRBV27|.|.
CASSLGNRGYEQYF
TGTGCCAGCAGTTTAGGCAACAGAGGCTACGAGCAGTACTTC
>TRBJ2-3|TRBV4-3|.|many
CASSQDVPDLSFSDTQYF
TGCGCCAGCAGCCAAGACGTTCCGGACCTTAGTTTTTCAGATACGCAGTATTTT
>TRBJ2-5|TRBV5-5|.|few
CASSLQAMQETQYF
TGTGCCAGCAGCTTGCAGGCGATGCAAGAGACCCAGTACTTC
>TRBJ2-7|TRBV18|.|.
CASSPPQVPYEQYF
TGTGCCAGCTCACCACCTCAGGTACCCTACGAGCAGTACTTC
>TRBJ1-1|TRBV20-1|.|.
CSARDLVNTEAFF
TGCAGTGCTAGAGATCTCGTGAACACTGAAGCTTTCTTT